One and the same sample provided the 32 T cell receptor beta chains below, sequenced in a study of cytomegalovirus exposure and HLA in healthy donors. The primer mix had 60 Vbeta and 13 Jbeta primers. The assay was immunoSEQ multiplex PCR, and TCRdb's table has in-frame clones only and misses some. The data contain some 140,000 clones, about 80% of them singletons. Sequenced material: PBMCs. The receptors stem from a male donor in good health and CMV-seropositive.

The chain links TRBV6-5 to TRBJ2-1; 9 bases align to TRBD1. The CDR3 sequence is 15 residues long. Germline assignment: CDR1 MNHEY and CDR2 SVGAGI. V trimming: 5 bases; J trimming: 7 bases; junction bases outside the gene matches: 9. Here the CDR3 reads CASSPQTGGWNEQFF. The CDR3 region has the DNA TGTGCCAGCAGTCCTCAGACAGGGGGGTGGAATGAGCAGTTCTTC.

The chain combines TRBV6-1 with TRBJ2-1; D is ambiguous. CDR3 size: 15 residues. Germline CDR1 MNHNS, CDR2 SASEGT. Trimming removed 5 bases from V and 0 bases from J, with 11 bases in between. The CDR3 is CASSTQTSSYNEQFF. The CDR3 DNA reads TGTGCCAGCAGTACCCAGACAAGCTCCTACAATGAGCAGTTCTTC.

The rearrangement links TRBV4-1 to TRBJ1-1; the D gene is possibly TRBD1 (6 bases). Trimming stripped 5 bases from V and 5 bases from J, with 15 bases between. Per germline, CDR1 MGHRA and CDR2 YSYEKL. This CDR3 region has 14 residues. Here the CDR3 reads CASSTYSTGTEAFF. The CDR3 nucleotides are TGCGCCAGCAGCACATACTCAACAGGGACTGAAGCTTTCTTT.

In the case of this clone: At one boundary the junction diverges from the germline segment, which might be a read error. V and J are TRBV5-1 and TRBJ1-2; D gene ambiguous. This CDR3 spans 14 amino acids. The germline V gene encodes CDR1 SGHRS and CDR2 YFSETQ. The CDR3 protein is CASSFGQTTYGYPF. The CDR3 DNA is TGCGCCAGCAGCTTTGGGCAGACCACCTATGGCTACCCCTTC.

CDR3 coding DNA: TGTGCCAGCAGCCCCGGGACAGGCTTGAGGACTGAAGCTTTCTTT. It yields the protein CASSPGTGLRTEAFF. The gene calls are TRBV9 and TRBJ1-1; 8 bases agree with TRBD1. CDR3 length equals 15 residues. Trimming removed 4 bases from V and 5 bases from J; junction bases left unmatched: 10. CDR1 and CDR2 (germline): SGDLS, YYNGEE. Looking up the rest from reference TRBV9 and TRBJ1-1 gives the full variable domain: DSGVTQTPKHLITATGQRVTLRCSPRSGDLSVYWYQQSLDQGLQFLIQYYNGEERAKGNILERFSAQQFPDLHSELNLSSLELGDSALYFCASSPGTGLRTEAFFGQGTRLTVV.

The table lists this clone with a count of one. Other nucleotide sequences in the sample specify the same CDR3. DNA for the CDR3: TGCGCCAGCAGCTTGGCCGGGACAGGTATCTACGAGCAGTACTTC. Translation gives CASSLAGTGIYEQYF. The V call is TRBV5-1, the J call TRBJ2-7; 8 nucleotides match TRBD1. Germline V gene sequence: CDR1 SGHRS, CDR2 YFSETQ. The V gene end was trimmed by 0 bases and the J gene end by 3 bases; junction bases not matched to a gene: 5. The CDR3 loop spans 15 amino acids.

In this sample, this clone turned up a few times. The rearrangement links TRBV7-9 to TRBJ1-1, with D hard to call. This CDR3 comprises 13 residues. CDR1 and CDR2 from the germline V gene are SEHNR and FQNEAQ (reference sequence). Deletions cut 1 base from V and 4 bases from J, with 7 bases between. CDR3 residues: CASSLVGSTEAFF. The CDR3 DNA is TGTGCCAGCAGCTTAGTTGGGAGCACTGAAGCTTTCTTT.

The chain combines TRBV6-5 with TRBJ1-2; D might be TRBD1 (6 bases). The CDR3 runs 12 residues. CDR1 is MNHEY and CDR2 is SVGAGI in the germline V gene. V lost 5 bases and J 6 bases, leaving 10 bases between the germline ends. CDR3 sequence reads: CASSDTGNGYTF. The CDR3 DNA follows: TGTGCCAGCAGTGACACAGGGAATGGCTACACCTTC.

The chain carries TRBV5-6 and TRBJ2-7, with a tentative D call TRBD1 (6 bases). In germline, CDR1 is SGHDT, CDR2 YYEEEE. Trimming shortened V by 1 base and J by 9 bases, and 11 bases separated the two germline ends. The CDR3 contains 12 residues. For the CDR3, the DNA is TGTGCCAGCAGCTTGTTAGGGGGTCGGCAGTACTTC. Encoded protein: CASSLLGGRQYF.

V and J are TRBV6-5 and TRBJ1-5; D not resolved. The length of the CDR3 is 15 residues. Germline V gene data show CDR1 as MNHEY and CDR2 as SVGAGI. With 0 bases removed from V and 0 bases from J, the gap between germline ends came to 6 bases. CDR3 nucleotide sequence: TGTGCCAGCAGTTACTCGCGGCTTAGCAATCAGCCCCAGCATTTT. This encodes CASSYSRLSNQPQHF.

The chain recombines TRBV10-1 with TRBJ1-3; D unclear. V lost 3 bases to trimming and J lost 0 bases, with 9 bases between them. The CDR3 totals 15 residues. Germline-derived CDR1 and CDR2 are WNHNN and SYGVQD (reference sequence). The CDR3 coding sequence is TGCGCCAGCAGTGAAGACAAGAACTCTGGAAACACCATATATTTT. Its protein product is CASSEDKNSGNTIYF.

The rearrangement joins TRBV6-1 to TRBJ2-7; 7 nucleotides line up with TRBD1. The ends lost 5 bases at V and 4 bases at J; junction bases unmatched: 11. The CDR3 loop spans 15 amino acids. Looked up from germline, CDR1 is MNHNS and CDR2 is SASEGT. CDR3 DNA sequence: TGTGCCAGCAGTACCCTCGAAGGGGGCGGGTACGAGCAGTACTTC. This codes for CASSTLEGGGYEQYF.

The chain employs TRBV27 and TRBJ2-1; TRBD2 agrees at 8 bases. This CDR3 spans 15 amino acids. The trim removed 2 bases at V and 4 bases at J, leaving 4 bases unmatched. The germline V gene encodes CDR1 MNHEY and CDR2 SMNVEV (reference sequence). The chain's CDR3 is CASSLGLAGYNEQFF. Written as DNA, the CDR3 is TGTGCCAGCAGTTTAGGGTTAGCGGGATACAATGAGCAGTTCTTC.

This chain joins TRBV15 and TRBJ2-7, with D maybe TRBD2 (5 bases). V was pared by 4 bases and J by 0 bases, with 13 bases between. This CDR3 region has 15 residues. The V gene's germline CDR1 is LNHNV and CDR2 YYDKDF (reference sequence). CDR3 region: CATSTRTGSSYEQYF. The CDR3 DNA is TGTGCCACCAGCACCCGGACGGGGAGCTCCTACGAGCAGTACTTC. The complete variable domain, with remaining parts taken from reference TRBV15 and TRBJ2-7, reads DAMVIQNPRYQVTQFGKPVTLSCSQTLNHNVMYWYQQKSSQAPKLLFHYYDKDFNNEADTPDNFQSRRPNTSFCFLDIRSPGLGDTAMYLCATSTRTGSSYEQYFGPGTRLTVT.

The chain recombines TRBV7-3 with TRBJ2-7; possible D gene TRBD2, 6 bases. The germline V gene encodes CDR1 SGHTA and CDR2 FQGTGA. Trimming removed 3 bases at V and 0 bases at J, with 12 bases between. The CDR3 covers 15 residues. The CDR3 DNA follows: TGTGCCAGCAGCTTGGGCGGAGGGAGCTCCTACGAGCAGTACTTC. Translating gives CASSLGGGSSYEQYF.

V is TRBV6-5 and J is TRBJ1-1; D is unclear. Trimming took 3 bases from V and 5 from J, leaving 4 bases between them. The CDR3 spans 11 residues. Germline CDR1 MNHEY, CDR2 SVGAGI. The chain's CDR3 is CASSYQTEAFF. The CDR3 DNA sequence: TGTGCCAGCAGTTATCAAACTGAAGCTTTCTTT.

CDR3 amino acids: CASSFEGRGSLNSPLHF. In DNA form, the CDR3 reads TGTGCCAGCAGCTTTGAAGGGCGGGGCTCGCTCAATTCACCCCTCCACTTT. V and J are TRBV5-4 and TRBJ1-6; a possible D gene is TRBD1 (5 bases). V gave up 2 bases and J gave up 7 bases, with 19 bases separating them. The CDR3 is 17 amino acids. Per germline, CDR1 SGHNT and CDR2 YYREEE (reference sequence).

J is TRBJ2-5 and V is TRBV27; 9 positions agree with TRBD1. V trimming: 6 bases; J trimming: 5 bases; junction bases outside the gene matches: 16. Germline values: CDR1 MNHEY, CDR2 SMNVEV (reference sequence). CDR3 length equals 17 residues. In DNA form, the CDR3 reads TGTGCCAGCAGAGCTCACCCGGGACAGGGCGTGCGGGAGACCCAGTACTTC. This sequence encodes CASRAHPGQGVRETQYF.

The chain has TRBV28 and TRBJ2-5, with TRBD2 matching 10 bases. The V segment lost 6 bases and the J segment 0 bases; nucleotides outside the gene matches: 4. This CDR3 contains 15 residues. In germline, CDR1 is MDHEN, CDR2 SYDVKM. The CDR3 sequence is CASRRAGGYQETQYF. The CDR3 region has the DNA TGTGCCAGCAGACGAGCGGGGGGGTACCAAGAGACCCAGTACTTC.

The gene calls are TRBV4-3 and TRBJ2-2; TRBD2 aligns across 9 bases. The V gene end was trimmed by 4 bases and the J gene end by 1 base; junction bases not matched to a gene: 10. Germline V gene lookup returns CDR1 LGHNA and CDR2 YSLEER. CDR3 size: 18 residues. The DNA for the CDR3 is TGCGCCAGCAGCCCCTACGGAGCGGGAGGACAGAACACCGGGGAGCTGTTTTTT. Its protein product is CASSPYGAGGQNTGELFF.

This chain uses TRBV28 with TRBJ1-5, with 9 positions matching TRBD1. J lost 1 base, V lost 3 bases, and 7 bases had no gene match. The germline gives CDR1 MDHEN, CDR2 SYDVKM. The CDR3 consists of 17 residues. The CDR3: CASSFLRQGVSNQPQHF. The CDR3 DNA sequence: TGTGCCAGCAGTTTTCTCCGACAGGGGGTAAGCAATCAGCCCCAGCATTTT.

This chain uses TRBV29-1 with TRBJ2-1, with 13 positions matching TRBD2. V lost 3 bases to trimming and J lost 4 bases; unmatched junction nucleotides: 6. Germline values: CDR1 SQVTM, CDR2 ANQGSEA. The CDR3 extends over 16 amino acids. This CDR3 reads CSVEGLAGRQYNEQFF. DNA for the CDR3: TGCAGCGTTGAGGGACTAGCGGGGAGACAATACAATGAGCAGTTCTTC.

This rearrangement joins TRBV29-1 to TRBJ1-5, with 7 bases lining up with TRBD1. Germline V lookup: CDR1 SQVTM, CDR2 ANQGSEA. V gave up 4 bases and J gave up 4 bases; unmatched junction bases: 7. The CDR3 runs 14 residues. This CDR3 reads CSVAARGANQPQHF. Written as DNA, the CDR3 is TGCAGCGTTGCGGCCAGGGGGGCGAATCAGCCCCAGCATTTT.

This chain links TRBV28 with TRBJ1-1; 12 bases fit TRBD1. V was pared by 3 bases and J by 8 bases, with 13 bases of the junction left unmatched. Per germline, CDR1 MDHEN and CDR2 SYDVKM. This CDR3 has 17 amino acids. The CDR3 sequence: CASSFPGQGATIGEAFF. The CDR3 nucleotides are TGTGCCAGCAGTTTCCCGGGACAGGGGGCGACAATCGGGGAAGCTTTCTTT.

The rearrangement joins TRBV5-6 to TRBJ2-3, with D perhaps matching TRBD2 (6 bases). This CDR3 contains 17 residues. Germline-derived CDR1 and CDR2 are SGHDT and YYEEEE. Trimming cost V 4 bases and J 1 base, with 19 bases left between them. For the CDR3, the DNA is TGTGCCAGCAGCGCCGGGATATGGCCGGGGGGCACAGATACGCAGTATTTT. Translation: CASSAGIWPGGTDTQYF.

This clone was observed a few times. The V gene is TRBV7-9, the J gene TRBJ1-5; unclear D gene. The CDR3 loop spans 12 amino acids. Germline V gene sequence: CDR1 SEHNR, CDR2 FQNEAQ (reference sequence). Trimming took off 5 bases at V and 6 bases at J, with 8 bases between the two ends. Here the CDR3 DNA reads TGTGCCAGCAGCGTCCTAGGTCAGCCCCAGCATTTT. This sequence encodes CASSVLGQPQHF. Full variable domain (rest looked up from reference TRBV7-9 and TRBJ1-5): DTGVSQNPRHKITKRGQNVTFRCDPISEHNRLYWYRQTLGQGPEFLTYFQNEAQLEKSRLLSDRFSAERPKGSFSTLEIQRTEQGDSAMYLCASSVLGQPQHFGDGTRLSIL.

Worth noting for this clone: The sample carries other DNA sequences with the same CDR3. V usage is TRBV18 and J usage is TRBJ1-4; D might be TRBD1 (6 bases). Trimming removed 1 base from V and 7 bases from J, with 13 bases in between. The length of the CDR3 is 15 residues. The germline V gene encodes CDR1 KGHSH and CDR2 LQKENI. CDR3 sequence: CASSPLLQGGEKLFF. The CDR3 DNA reads as TGTGCCAGCTCACCACTCTTGCAAGGGGGTGAAAAACTGTTTTTT. Filled out from reference TRBV18 and TRBJ1-4, the complete variable domain reads NAGVMQNPRHLVRRRGQEARLRCSPMKGHSHVYWYRQLPEEGLKFMVYLQKENIIDESGMPKERFSAEFPKEGPSILRIQQVVRGDSAAYFCASSPLLQGGEKLFFGSGTQLSVL.

This rearrangement joins TRBV5-1 to TRBJ1-1; D ambiguous. Germline CDR1 reads SGHRS; CDR2 reads YFSETQ. V shed 4 bases and J shed 0 bases, with 16 bases lying between them. The CDR3 totals 16 residues. CDR3 in amino acids: CASSLVRLTLNTEAFF. Here the CDR3 DNA reads TGCGCCAGCAGCCTGGTCCGACTGACTCTGAACACTGAAGCTTTCTTT. Combining the CDR3 with reference TRBV5-1 and TRBJ1-1 gives the whole variable domain KAGVTQTPRYLIKTRGQQVTLSCSPISGHRSVSWYQQTPGQGLQFLFEYFSETQRNKGNFPGRFSGRQFSNSRSEMNVSTLELGDSALYLCASSLVRLTLNTEAFFGQGTRLTVV.

This chain connects TRBV29-1 to TRBJ2-1; possible D gene TRBD2, 5 bases. CDR3 length: 12 amino acids. V gave up 1 base and J gave up 9 bases, with 10 bases separating them. Germline V lookup: CDR1 SQVTM, CDR2 ANQGSEA. The CDR3 is CSVEGASSEQFF. DNA for the CDR3: TGCAGCGTTGAAGGGGCTAGCAGTGAGCAGTTCTTC.

The sample holds a few counts of this clone. The V call is TRBV7-9, the J call TRBJ2-7, with D tentatively TRBD1 (6 bases). This CDR3 region has 13 residues. V lost 5 bases to trimming and J lost 3 bases, with 11 bases between them. CDR1 and CDR2 from the germline V gene are SEHNR and FQNEAQ (reference sequence). The CDR3 loop reads CASSPDRYYEQYF. CDR3 nucleotide sequence: TGTGCCAGCAGCCCGGACAGATACTACGAGCAGTACTTC.

The chain recombines TRBV14 with TRBJ1-5; possibly TRBD1 for D (5 bases). With 0 bases removed from V and 0 bases from J, the gap between germline ends came to 9 bases. This CDR3 comprises 16 residues. Looked up from germline, CDR1 is SGHDN and CDR2 is FVKESK. This chain's CDR3 is CASSQEGGYSNQPQHF. CDR3 nucleotide sequence: TGTGCCAGCAGCCAAGAGGGGGGATATAGCAATCAGCCCCAGCATTTT. The full variable domain, in which reference TRBV14 and TRBJ1-5 provide the parts outside the CDR3, is EAGVTQFPSHSVIEKGQTVTLRCDPISGHDNLYWYRRVMGKEIKFLLHFVKESKQDESGMPNNRFLAERTGGTYSTLKVQPAELEDSGVYFCASSQEGGYSNQPQHFGDGTRLSIL.

CDR3 in DNA: TGTGCCAGCTCCCCTAGCCAGGATTATGGCTACACCTTC. It is translated as CASSPSQDYGYTF. This chain joins TRBV18 and TRBJ1-2; D unresolved. Trimming left V 6 bases short and J 5 bases short, with 13 bases between. This CDR3 is built from 13 residues. From germline, CDR1 is KGHSH and CDR2 LQKENI.